Each of the 14 T cell receptor beta chains below was sequenced from the same sample in a study of control samples from healthy donors and cancer patients. TCRdb keeps only in-frame clones here, not all; method: immunoSEQ multiplex PCR. In the table there are 70,000 to 95,000 clones, around 87% of which are singletons. The sequencing sample was made of blood. These receptors were obtained from a man in his fifties or sixties in good health.

CDR3 residues: CASSLLGDTEAFF. CDR3 coding DNA: TGTGCCAGCAGCTTACTAGGGGACACTGAAGCTTTCTTT. The rearrangement uses TRBV7-9 and TRBJ1-1; possibly TRBD1 for D (5 bases). V lost 2 bases, J lost 3 bases, and 7 bases lay in between. Germline V gives CDR1 SEHNR, CDR2 FQNEAQ (reference sequence). The CDR3 spans 13 residues.

The J gene is TRBJ2-5, the V gene TRBV7-3; 10 positions match TRBD2. Germline CDR1 is SGHTA and CDR2 is FQGTGA. Trimming at V came to 5 bases and at J to 8 bases, leaving 11 bases not matched to a gene. The CDR3 runs 15 residues. CDR3 amino acids: CASSPSSGGLETQYF. CDR3 DNA sequence: TGTGCCAGCAGCCCCTCTAGCGGGGGCCTAGAAACCCAGTACTTC.

DNA for the CDR3: TGTGCCAGCAGTTTAACGGGAGGATCGTACGAGCAGTACTTC. It specifies CASSLTGGSYEQYF. The chain is built from TRBV28 and TRBJ2-7; 7 bases align to TRBD2. V gave up 2 bases and J gave up 4 bases; unmatched junction bases: 5. Germline V lookup: CDR1 MDHEN, CDR2 SYDVKM. The CDR3 extends over 14 amino acids.

The chain joins TRBV7-9 to TRBJ1-4; 7 bases line up with TRBD1. The CDR3 consists of 15 residues. The V and J ends lost 5 bases and 3 bases, in that order; junction bases with no gene match: 6. Germline CDR1 reads SEHNR; CDR2 reads FQNEAQ (reference sequence). For the CDR3, the DNA is TGTGCCAGCAGCCTACAGGGGTTGGCTAATGAAAAACTGTTTTTT. Translated: CASSLQGLANEKLFF.

This chain links TRBV21-1 with TRBJ2-1; the table gives TRBD2 as D, unverified against the DNA. TRBV21-1 constitutes a pseudogene. CDR3 length: 16 amino acids. CDR3 DNA: TGTGCCAGCAGCAAAGACGGGTCTAGCTCCTACAATGAGCAGTTCTTC. Its translation is CASSKDGSSSYNEQFF.

The chain couples TRBV5-1 to TRBJ1-3; the D is unclear. This CDR3 is 12 amino acids long. CDR1 is SGHRS and CDR2 is YFSETQ in the germline V gene. The germline V and J ends were trimmed by 0 bases and 4 bases, with 2 bases remaining between them. The CDR3 region has the DNA TGCGCCAGCAGCTTGGGGGGAAACACCATATATTTT. Amino acid sequence: CASSLGGNTIYF.

The chain carries TRBV9 and TRBJ2-1, with 8 bases lining up with TRBD1. The CDR3 consists of 12 residues. In germline, CDR1 is SGDLS, CDR2 YYNGEE. V lost 3 bases, J lost 10 bases, and 3 bases stayed unmatched. Here the CDR3 DNA reads TGTGCCAGCAGCGGAACAGGGGGAGAGCAGTTCTTC. This encodes CASSGTGGEQFF. The variable domain in full, completed from reference TRBV9 and TRBJ2-1, reads DSGVTQTPKHLITATGQRVTLRCSPRSGDLSVYWYQQSLDQGLQFLIQYYNGEERAKGNILERFSAQQFPDLHSELNLSSLELGDSALYFCASSGTGGEQFFGPGTRLTVL.

The V call is TRBV9, the J call TRBJ2-1; D may be TRBD2 (6 bases). V gave up 0 bases and J gave up 0 bases, with 7 bases separating them. There are 15 residues in the CDR3. CDR1 and CDR2 (germline): SGDLS, YYNGEE. CDR3 sequence reads: CASSVASVSYNEQFF. The CDR3 DNA follows: TGTGCCAGCAGCGTAGCTAGCGTCTCCTACAATGAGCAGTTCTTC.

The chain has TRBV28 and TRBJ2-1; 11 nucleotides match TRBD2. V trimming: 4 bases; J trimming: 0 bases; junction bases outside the gene matches: 2. The CDR3 is 16 residues long. CDR1 and CDR2 (germline): MDHEN, SYDVKM. The CDR3 spells CASSSGLAGSYNEQFF. Here the CDR3 DNA reads TGTGCCAGCAGTTCCGGACTAGCGGGCTCCTACAATGAGCAGTTCTTC.

The CDR3 DNA is TGTGCCAGCAGTTATTGGGTTAACACTGAAGCTTTCTTT. This encodes CASSYWVNTEAFF. The chain recombines TRBV27 with TRBJ1-1; D uncertain. The CDR3 totals 13 residues. Germline CDR1 and CDR2: MNHEY and SMNVEV (reference sequence). Trimming took off 4 bases at V and 2 bases at J, with 8 bases between the two ends.

The chain joins TRBV15 to TRBJ2-3; 9 nucleotides agree with TRBD2. The length of the CDR3 is 17 residues. V lost 1 base, J lost 5 bases, and 10 bases stayed unmatched. Germline lookup yields CDR1 LNHNV and CDR2 YYDKDF (reference sequence). The CDR3 loop is CATSRAPSGVRRDTQYF. The CDR3 region has the DNA TGTGCCACCAGCAGAGCCCCTAGCGGGGTGAGAAGAGATACGCAGTATTTT.

The chain employs TRBV4-2 and TRBJ2-5, with 7 bases that match TRBD2. Germline lookup yields CDR1 LGHNA and CDR2 YNFKEQ. The V and J ends lost 2 bases and 3 bases, in that order; junction bases with no gene match: 9. The CDR3 spans 16 residues. CDR3: CASSQTTSEREETQYF. The CDR3 region has the DNA TGTGCCAGCAGCCAAACCACTAGCGAGCGAGAAGAGACCCAGTACTTC.

The rearrangement links TRBV27 to TRBJ1-5; 7 nucleotides align to TRBD1. CDR3 length: 16 residues. CDR1 and CDR2 (germline): MNHEY, SMNVEV (reference sequence). Trimming at V came to 10 bases and at J to 2 bases, leaving 14 bases not matched to a gene. Here the CDR3 DNA reads TGTGCCACCCGAGCAGGGGGGAGAGAAGGCAATCAGCCCCAGCATTTT. It codes for CATRAGGREGNQPQHF.

This chain joins TRBV6-6 and TRBJ1-1, with no clear D. The CDR3 spans 12 residues. The germline V gene encodes CDR1 MNHNY and CDR2 SVGAGI (reference sequence). The V gene lost 2 bases and the J gene lost 3 bases, with 4 bases spanning the gap. The CDR3 DNA reads as TGTGCCAGCAGTTACAAGGACACTGAAGCTTTCTTT. As protein: CASSYKDTEAFF.